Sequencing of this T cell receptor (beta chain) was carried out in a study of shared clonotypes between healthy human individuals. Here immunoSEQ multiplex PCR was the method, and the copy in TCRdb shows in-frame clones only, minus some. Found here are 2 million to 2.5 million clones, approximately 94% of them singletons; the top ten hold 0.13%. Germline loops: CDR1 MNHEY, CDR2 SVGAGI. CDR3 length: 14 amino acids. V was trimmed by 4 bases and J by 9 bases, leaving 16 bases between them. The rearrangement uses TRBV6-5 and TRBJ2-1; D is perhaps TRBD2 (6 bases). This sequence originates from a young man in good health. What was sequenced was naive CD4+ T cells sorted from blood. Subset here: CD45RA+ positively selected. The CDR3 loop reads CASSLYDWGGEQFF. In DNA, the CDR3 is TGTGCCAGCAGTTTATATGACTGGGGAGGTGAGCAGTTCTTC.